One and the same sample provided the 31 T cell receptor beta chains below, sequenced in a study of OX40 agonist ivuxolimab in advanced cancers. The method was immunoSEQ multiplex PCR; TCRdb's version includes in-frame clones alone and lacks a portion of them. In the table there are about 58,000 clones, 70% to 90% of which are singletons. The sequenced sample was CD4+ or CD8+ T cells sorted from blood, obtained in a trial of the OX40 agonist ivuxolimab. The receptors stem from an adult with an advanced solid tumor such as melanoma, head and neck, liver or kidney cancer.

The chain has TRBV5-1 and TRBJ2-5, with TRBD2 matching 11 bases. The V gene end was trimmed by 2 bases and the J gene end by 5 bases; junction bases not matched to a gene: 14. Germline V gene sequence: CDR1 SGHRS, CDR2 YFSETQ. CDR3 size: 18 residues. The CDR3 sequence is CASSLTPGLAVRGETQYF. The CDR3 nucleotides read TGCGCCAGCAGCTTAACGCCGGGACTAGCGGTCAGGGGGGAGACCCAGTACTTC.

CDR3 bases: TGTGCCAGCAGCTTGGCACAGATAGCCAAAAACATTCAGTACTTC. This gives the protein CASSLAQIAKNIQYF. The rearrangement uses TRBV5-6 and TRBJ2-4; D is undetermined. The length of the CDR3 is 15 residues. The V end was cut by 0 bases, the J end by 0 bases, with 7 bases between. Germline CDR1 is SGHDT and CDR2 is YYEEEE. Drawing the rest from reference TRBV5-6 and TRBJ2-4, the complete variable domain is DAGVTQSPTHLIKTRGQQVTLRCSPKSGHDTVSWYQQALGQGPQFIFQYYEEEERQRGNFPDRFSGHQFPNYSSELNVNALLLGDSALYLCASSLAQIAKNIQYFGAGTRLSVL.

CDR3 in DNA: TGTGCTAGTGGTTCGCTCGGACAGGGTATCCCCGGCGAGCAGTACTTC. This codes for CASGSLGQGIPGEQYF. The chain carries TRBV12-5 and TRBJ2-7; 8 bases map to TRBD1. The germline V gene has CDR1 LGHNT and CDR2 FRNRAP. V lost 4 bases to trimming and J lost 6 bases; unmatched junction nucleotides: 14. The CDR3 runs to 16 residues.

This chain connects TRBV20-1 to TRBJ1-2; the D is unclear. This CDR3 has 10 residues. Germline CDR1 DFQATT, CDR2 SNEGSKA (reference sequence). Trimming removed 3 bases at V and 2 bases at J, with 1 base between. The CDR3 is CSARNYGYTF. CDR3 DNA sequence: TGCAGTGCTAGGAACTATGGCTACACCTTC.

The V gene is TRBV6-1, the J gene TRBJ2-1; possible D gene TRBD1, 5 bases. Trimming removed 6 bases from V and 3 bases from J, with 9 bases in between. Germline V gene data show CDR1 as MNHNS and CDR2 as SASEGT. The CDR3 contains 13 residues. The CDR3 coding sequence is TGTGCCAGCAGCCGACAGAGCTACAATGAGCAGTTCTTC. This translates into CASSRQSYNEQFF.

This clone came up once. The rearrangement joins TRBV19 to TRBJ1-4, with D unresolved. Trimming removed 5 bases at V and 9 bases at J, with 25 bases between. The CDR3 sequence is 17 residues long. In germline, CDR1 is LNHDA, CDR2 SQIVND (reference sequence). The DNA of the CDR3 is TGTGCCAGTAGTCCTACGTCCACGGGAATGAAGAGAAAAAAACTGTTTTTT. Its protein product is CASSPTSTGMKRKKLFF.

This chain connects TRBV11-3 to TRBJ2-5; D perhaps matches TRBD1 (7 bases). The CDR3 length is 14 residues. Germline V gives CDR1 SGHNT, CDR2 YENEEA. V shed 10 bases and J shed 3 bases, with 18 bases lying between them. In nucleotides, the CDR3 is TGTGCCACTTCGGAGGGGGCTAGCGAAGAGACCCAGTACTTC. It yields the protein CATSEGASEETQYF.

The chain is built from TRBV27 and TRBJ2-6; D gene uncertain. With 5 bases removed from V and 0 bases from J, the gap between germline ends came to 8 bases. Germline CDR1 reads MNHEY; CDR2 reads SMNVEV (reference sequence). The CDR3 runs 15 residues. The CDR3 nucleotides are TGTGCCAGCAGTCCCCTTAGCTCTGGGGCCAACGTCCTGACTTTC. This sequence encodes CASSPLSSGANVLTF. The whole variable domain, remainder taken from reference TRBV27 and TRBJ2-6, is EAQVTQNPRYLITVTGKKLTVTCSQNMNHEYMSWYRQDPGLGLRQIYYSMNVEVTDKGDVPEGYKVSRKEKRNFPLILESPSPNQTSLYFCASSPLSSGANVLTFGAGSRLTVL.

This rearrangement joins TRBV12-5 to TRBJ1-2; 8 positions agree with TRBD1. V was clipped by 1 base and J by 4 bases; unmatched bases: 5. CDR3 length: 15 amino acids. Looked up from germline, CDR1 is LGHNT and CDR2 is FRNRAP. CDR3 sequence (DNA): TGTGCTAGTGGTTTGGCGACAGGGGTTGTCTATGGCTACACCTTC. It yields the protein CASGLATGVVYGYTF. The full variable domain, completed using reference TRBV12-5 and TRBJ1-2, is DARVTQTPRHKVTEMGQEVTMRCQPILGHNTVFWYRQTMMQGLELLAYFRNRAPLDDSGMPKDRFSAEMPDATLATLKIQPSEPRDSAVYFCASGLATGVVYGYTFGSGTRLTVV.

The gene calls are TRBV6-5 and TRBJ1-4, with 7 bases aligning to TRBD1. In germline, CDR1 is MNHEY, CDR2 SVGAGI. With 6 bases clipped from V and 8 bases from J, the junction kept 12 bases outside the gene matches. This CDR3 has 15 residues. This CDR3 is CASRPGGAFREKLFF. As DNA, the CDR3 is TGTGCCAGCAGACCAGGGGGGGCCTTCCGGGAAAAACTGTTTTTT.

V usage is TRBV6-1 and J usage is TRBJ1-5, with D tentatively TRBD1 (5 bases). Germline lookup yields CDR1 MNHNS and CDR2 SASEGT. Trimming shortened V by 6 bases and J by 0 bases, and 6 bases separated the two germline ends. This CDR3 has 13 residues. In DNA, the CDR3 is TGTGCCAGCAGGACAGTTAGCAATCAGCCCCAGCATTTT. Translated, it gives CASRTVSNQPQHF.

The genes are TRBV6-5 and TRBJ1-6, with D uncertain. The ends were cut back, 2 bases at V and 9 bases at J, with 17 bases in the middle. The CDR3 runs 16 residues. The germline V gene has CDR1 MNHEY and CDR2 SVGAGI. The CDR3 sequence: CASSYGSRRASSPLHF. The DNA for the CDR3 is TGTGCCAGCAGTTACGGGTCGCGGAGGGCTAGTTCACCCCTCCACTTT.

This chain connects TRBV5-1 to TRBJ2-3; no firm D call. The CDR3 has 15 residues. Germline V gives CDR1 SGHRS, CDR2 YFSETQ. Deletions cut 0 bases from V and 2 bases from J, with 10 bases between. DNA for the CDR3: TGCGCCAGCAGCTTGGACAGTATGAACACAGATACGCAGTATTTT. Translation: CASSLDSMNTDTQYF.

This chain connects TRBV19 to TRBJ1-5; D is unresolved. Germline V gives CDR1 LNHDA, CDR2 SQIVND (reference sequence). The CDR3 has 13 residues. V was pared by 9 bases and J by 0 bases, with 9 bases between. CDR3 loop: CASDRHSNQPQHF. For the CDR3, the DNA is TGTGCCAGCGACCGGCATAGCAATCAGCCCCAGCATTTT. The whole variable domain, filled in from reference TRBV19 and TRBJ1-5, reads DGGITQSPKYLFRKEGQNVTLSCEQNLNHDAMYWYRQDPGQGLRLIYYSQIVNDFQKGDIAEGYSVSREKKESFPLTVTSAQKNPTAFYLCASDRHSNQPQHFGDGTRLSIL.

This chain uses TRBV7-2 with TRBJ1-1, with 9 bases aligning to TRBD1. Per germline, CDR1 SGHTA and CDR2 FQGNSA. This CDR3 spans 15 amino acids. The ends lost 5 bases at V and 1 base at J; junction bases unmatched: 5. The CDR3 sequence is CASSRRQGENTEAFF. The CDR3 DNA reads TGTGCCAGCAGCAGACGACAGGGGGAGAACACTGAAGCTTTCTTT. Using reference TRBV7-2 and TRBJ1-1 for the parts outside the CDR3, the full variable domain is GAGVSQSPSNKVTEKGKDVELRCDPISGHTALYWYRQSLGQGLEFLIYFQGNSAPDKSGLPSDRFSAERTGGSVSTLTIQRTQQEDSAVYLCASSRRQGENTEAFFGQGTRLTVV.

The V and J genes are TRBV6-5 and TRBJ2-2; weak D call: TRBD2 (7 bases). The germline CDR1 and CDR2 sequences are MNHEY and SVGAGI. Trimming took 2 bases from V and 4 from J, leaving 11 bases between them. The CDR3 is 15 residues long. The DNA of the CDR3 is TGTGCCAGCAGTTACGAGGGGGGGACCACCGGGGAGCTGTTTTTT. Encoded protein: CASSYEGGTTGELFF.

A few counts support this clone. The chain has TRBV4-2 and TRBJ1-3, with TRBD1 matching 7 bases. V lost 4 bases to trimming and J lost 0 bases; unmatched junction nucleotides: 9. This CDR3 is built from 17 residues. The V gene's germline CDR1 is LGHNA and CDR2 YNFKEQ. In DNA form, the CDR3 reads TGTGCCAGCAGCCGTTCAGGGGGAGTTAACTCTGGAAACACCATATATTTT. Amino acids: CASSRSGGVNSGNTIYF.

V and J are TRBV5-1 and TRBJ2-3; weak D call: TRBD2 (6 bases). Deletions cut 4 bases from V and 4 bases from J, with 16 bases between. CDR1 and CDR2 (germline): SGHRS, YFSETQ. CDR3 length: 15 residues. CDR3 bases: TGCGCCAGCAGCCTTGCAGGTACGGGAGCAGATACGCAGTATTTT. Its translation: CASSLAGTGADTQYF. Filled out from reference TRBV5-1 and TRBJ2-3, the complete variable domain reads KAGVTQTPRYLIKTRGQQVTLSCSPISGHRSVSWYQQTPGQGLQFLFEYFSETQRNKGNFPGRFSGRQFSNSRSEMNVSTLELGDSALYLCASSLAGTGADTQYFGPGTRLTVL.

In regard to this clone: The junction does not match germline at one end; this may be a read error. The chain couples TRBV10-3 to TRBJ2-7; 13 nucleotides match TRBD2. Germline V gene sequence: CDR1 ENHRY, CDR2 SYGVKD. CDR3 length equals 14 residues. CDR3 nucleotides: TGTGCCGCCTCTACTAGCGGGGGGGCCTATGAGCAGTACTTC. This encodes CAASTSGGAYEQYF.

This clone was seen a single time. This chain links TRBV19 with TRBJ2-3, with 7 bases fitting TRBD1. The CDR3 is 15 residues long. Germline V lookup: CDR1 LNHDA, CDR2 SQIVND (reference sequence). The ends lost 6 bases at V and 4 bases at J; junction bases unmatched: 10. CDR3 protein: CASSVDRSGADTQYF. CDR3 nucleotide sequence: TGTGCCAGTAGCGTGGACAGGTCAGGGGCAGATACGCAGTATTTT. The whole variable domain, filled in from reference TRBV19 and TRBJ2-3, reads DGGITQSPKYLFRKEGQNVTLSCEQNLNHDAMYWYRQDPGQGLRLIYYSQIVNDFQKGDIAEGYSVSREKKESFPLTVTSAQKNPTAFYLCASSVDRSGADTQYFGPGTRLTVL.

The V gene is TRBV5-1, the J gene TRBJ2-3, with 7 bases fitting TRBD2. There are 16 residues in the CDR3. The V and J ends lost 4 bases and 2 bases, in that order; junction bases with no gene match: 10. In germline, CDR1 is SGHRS, CDR2 YFSETQ. CDR3 in DNA: TGCGCCAGCAGCCTCACTAGCGCCTCCCTCACAGATACGCAGTATTTT. Its translation is CASSLTSASLTDTQYF.

The chain carries TRBV18 and TRBJ1-5; 7 nucleotides line up with TRBD1. The CDR3 contains 15 residues. Germline CDR1 is KGHSH and CDR2 is LQKENI. The J segment lost 4 bases and the V segment lost 4 bases, leaving 7 bases of the junction unmatched. The CDR3 region is CASSQINRGNQPQHF. The DNA of the CDR3 is TGTGCCAGCTCACAGATAAACAGGGGAAATCAGCCCCAGCATTTT. The full variable domain, completed using reference TRBV18 and TRBJ1-5, is NAGVMQNPRHLVRRRGQEARLRCSPMKGHSHVYWYRQLPEEGLKFMVYLQKENIIDESGMPKERFSAEFPKEGPSILRIQQVVRGDSAAYFCASSQINRGNQPQHFGDGTRLSIL.

The chain recombines TRBV10-3 with TRBJ2-7, with TRBD1 matching over 9 bases. V gave up 5 bases and J gave up 4 bases; unmatched junction bases: 6. Per germline, CDR1 ENHRY and CDR2 SYGVKD. The CDR3 is 14 residues long. The CDR3 DNA reads TGTGCCATCAGTTCGGGACAGGGTTTGTACGAGCAGTACTTC. Protein sequence: CAISSGQGLYEQYF.

As regards this clone: Other nucleotide sequences from this sample produce the same CDR3. This chain joins TRBV18 and TRBJ1-1; 7 bases match TRBD1. With V trimmed by 4 bases and J by 1 base, 3 bases remained unmatched. Germline V gene data show CDR1 as KGHSH and CDR2 as LQKENI. The CDR3 has 14 amino acids. The CDR3 protein is CASSRDSGNTEAFF. As DNA, the CDR3 is TGTGCCAGCTCACGGGACAGCGGGAACACTGAAGCTTTCTTT.

This chain connects TRBV18 to TRBJ2-5, with 10 bases aligning to TRBD2. Per germline, CDR1 KGHSH and CDR2 LQKENI. After removal of 0 bases from V and 5 bases from J, the junction contained 6 bases not matched to a gene. The CDR3 runs to 16 residues. CDR3 loop: CASSPPGLAGAETQYF. DNA of the CDR3: TGTGCCAGCTCACCACCGGGTCTAGCGGGGGCCGAGACCCAGTACTTC.

The V and J genes are TRBV9 and TRBJ2-2; tentative D call: TRBD2 (5 bases). CDR1 SGDLS and CDR2 YYNGEE come from the germline V gene. The V end was cut by 4 bases, the J end by 0 bases, with 16 bases between. The CDR3 covers 17 residues. The CDR3 DNA follows: TGTGCCAGCAGCCCACTCCCCCGGGGAGCGAACACCGGGGAGCTGTTTTTT. This gives the protein CASSPLPRGANTGELFF.

The DNA of the CDR3 is TGTGCCAGCAGCTTAGCGTACTATCTGAACACTGAAGCTTTCTTT. It is translated as CASSLAYYLNTEAFF. The chain uses TRBV7-9 and TRBJ1-1; D uncertain. Germline lookup yields CDR1 SEHNR and CDR2 FQNEAQ (reference sequence). The V and J ends lost 0 bases and 0 bases respectively, with 8 bases between them. The CDR3 spans 15 residues.

This chain joins TRBV25-1 and TRBJ1-1; D is undetermined. This CDR3 has 13 residues. V shed 5 bases and J shed 3 bases, with 10 bases lying between them. Germline V gives CDR1 MGHDK, CDR2 SYGVNS. CDR3 protein: CASSFKRDTEAFF. The DNA of the CDR3 is TGTGCCAGCAGTTTTAAGAGGGACACTGAAGCTTTCTTT.

The DNA of the CDR3 is TGTGCCAGCAGGGAATCAGGGGCCCGCTCTGGAAACACCATATATTTT. Its protein is CASRESGARSGNTIYF. This chain connects TRBV6-1 to TRBJ1-3, with a tentative D call TRBD1 (6 bases). The CDR3 runs to 16 residues. In germline, CDR1 is MNHNS, CDR2 SASEGT. V dropped 6 bases and J dropped 0 bases, with 15 bases sitting between them.

The CDR3 DNA sequence: TGCGCCAGCAGCTTGCTGGGCAGTCCCTACGAGCAGTACTTC. Amino acid sequence: CASSLLGSPYEQYF. The rearrangement joins TRBV5-1 to TRBJ2-7; D not certain. The CDR3 is made up of 14 amino acids. Germline CDR1 and CDR2: SGHRS and YFSETQ. The V end was cut by 1 base, the J end by 2 bases, with 10 bases between.

V usage is TRBV5-5 and J usage is TRBJ2-7; D is unresolved. Germline assignment: CDR1 SGHKS and CDR2 YYEKEE (reference sequence). The ends were cut back, 1 base at V and 0 bases at J, with 8 bases in the middle. The CDR3 loop spans 14 amino acids. The CDR3 coding sequence is TGTGCCAGCAGCTTGTTACTAAGCTCCTACGAGCAGTACTTC. Its translation is CASSLLLSSYEQYF.